This TCR beta chain stems from a study of T-cell reconstitution after alpha-beta-depleted transplantation in children. Study-wide results and limits: As was reported, about two months after transplant, alpha-beta T cells came from several hundred expanded graft clones. TCRbeta diversity was high at day 60 in some patients (a result of surviving recipient T cells and thymic progenitors).

Unique molecular identifiers were built into the TCRbeta library. TCRdb re-analysed the PCR reads in MiXCR, keeping a single row per CDR3 protein. The sample consists of approximately 500,000 distinct CDR3 sequences, more than 20% of them appearing once. Remarks on this clonotype: Its antigen is not identified.

This CDR3 contains 17 residues. J lost 1 base, V lost 0 bases, and 7 bases had no gene match. Germline-derived CDR1 and CDR2 are SGHDT and YYEEEE. The sequenced sample was PBMCs, obtained before TCRalphabeta/CD19-depleted stem cell transplant. The chain joins TRBV5-6 to TRBJ2-1; 7 nucleotides agree with TRBD2. This TCR was sampled from a boy younger than two with Wiskott-Aldrich syndrome, due to receive a stem cell transplant. The CDR3, as DNA: TGTGCCAGCAGCTTGGCCGTCGGCGGGAGTTCCTACAATGAGCAGTTCTTC. Translated, it gives CASSLAVGGSSYNEQFF.